This T cell receptor (beta chain) is from a study of cytomegalovirus exposure and HLA in healthy donors. Concerning this clone: The antigen remains undetermined.

The PCR employed 60 Vbeta primers together with 13 Jbeta primers. The assay was immunoSEQ multiplex PCR, and TCRdb's table has in-frame clones only and misses some. The profile shows some 130,000 clones, roughly 70% of them singletons. Study-level results: Later analysis identified a missense DCLRE1C variant that was linked to TCR beta V- and J-gene trimming. Sequencing likely caused a cluster of highly shared sequence variants.

CDR1 is PRHDT and CDR2 is FYEKMQ in the germline V gene (reference sequence). The CDR3 sequence is 15 residues long. With 5 bases removed from V and 9 bases from J, the gap between germline ends came to 23 bases. Sample: PBMCs. The TCR sequence derives from a man aged 35-49 years in good health and CMV-seronegative. The genes are TRBV13 and TRBJ2-7; D perhaps matches TRBD2 (6 bases). The CDR3 is CASSRRDRAVWGQYF. The CDR3 DNA is TGTGCCAGCAGCCGGCGGGACCGCGCGGTTTGGGGGCAGTACTTC. Looking up the rest from reference TRBV13 and TRBJ2-7 gives the full variable domain: AAGVIQSPRHLIKEKRETATLKCYPIPRHDTVYWYQQGPGQDPQFLISFYEKMQSDKGSIPDRFSAQQFSDYHSELNMSSLELGDSALYFCASSRRDRAVWGQYFGPGTRLTVT.